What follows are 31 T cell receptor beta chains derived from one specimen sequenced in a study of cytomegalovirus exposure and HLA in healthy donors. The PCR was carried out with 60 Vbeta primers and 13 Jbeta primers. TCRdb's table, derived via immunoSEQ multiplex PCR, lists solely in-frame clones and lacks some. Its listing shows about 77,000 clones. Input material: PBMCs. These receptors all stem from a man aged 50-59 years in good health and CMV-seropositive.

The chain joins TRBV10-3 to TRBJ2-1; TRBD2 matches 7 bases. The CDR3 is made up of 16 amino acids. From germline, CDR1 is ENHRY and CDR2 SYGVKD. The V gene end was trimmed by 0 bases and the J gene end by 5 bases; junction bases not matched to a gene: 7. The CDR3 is CAISESAGVTHNEQFF. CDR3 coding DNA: TGTGCCATCAGTGAGTCTGCGGGAGTAACCCACAATGAGCAGTTCTTC.

CDR3 nucleotide sequence: TGTGCCAGCAGCCCAGAAGGGGTAACTGAAGCTTTCTTT. Amino acid sequence: CASSPEGVTEAFF. This chain links TRBV9 with TRBJ1-1; maybe TRBD1 (5 bases). Trimming pared 4 bases from V and 5 bases from J, leaving 12 bases between. The CDR3 length is 13 residues. Germline V gene lookup returns CDR1 SGDLS and CDR2 YYNGEE.

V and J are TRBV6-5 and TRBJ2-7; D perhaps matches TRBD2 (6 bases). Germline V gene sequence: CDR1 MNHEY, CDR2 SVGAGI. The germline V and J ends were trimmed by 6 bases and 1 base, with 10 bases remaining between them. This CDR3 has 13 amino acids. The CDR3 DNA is TGTGCCAGCAGGCGGACTATTTCCTACGAGCAGTACTTC. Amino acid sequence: CASRRTISYEQYF.

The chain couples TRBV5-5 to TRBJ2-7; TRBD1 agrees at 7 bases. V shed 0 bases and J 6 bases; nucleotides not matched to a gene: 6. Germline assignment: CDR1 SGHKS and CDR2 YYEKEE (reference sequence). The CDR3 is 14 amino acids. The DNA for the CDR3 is TGTGCCAGCAGCTTGGTTGGGCAGGGGGTCGAGCAGTACGTC. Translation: CASSLVGQGVEQYV.

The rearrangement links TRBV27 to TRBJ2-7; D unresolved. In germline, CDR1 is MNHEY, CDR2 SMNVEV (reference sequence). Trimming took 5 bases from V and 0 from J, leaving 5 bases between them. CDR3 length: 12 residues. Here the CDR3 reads CASSLPSYEQYF. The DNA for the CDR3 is TGTGCCAGCAGTCTCCCCTCCTACGAGCAGTACTTC.

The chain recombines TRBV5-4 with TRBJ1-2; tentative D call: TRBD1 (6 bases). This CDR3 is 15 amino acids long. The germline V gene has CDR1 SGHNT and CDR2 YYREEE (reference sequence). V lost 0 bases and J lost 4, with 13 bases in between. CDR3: CASSLAVGGPYGYTF. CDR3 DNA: TGTGCCAGCAGCTTGGCCGTCGGGGGGCCCTATGGCTACACCTTC.

The CDR3 sequence is CASSPTGADTGELFF. In DNA, the CDR3 is TGTGCCAGCAGTCCGACAGGGGCGGACACCGGGGAGCTGTTTTTT. The chain combines TRBV27 with TRBJ2-2; 8 bases are a match to TRBD1. Looked up from germline, CDR1 is MNHEY and CDR2 is SMNVEV (reference sequence). The CDR3 runs 15 residues. Losses at the gene ends were 5 bases for V and 3 bases for J; bases not matched to a gene: 5.

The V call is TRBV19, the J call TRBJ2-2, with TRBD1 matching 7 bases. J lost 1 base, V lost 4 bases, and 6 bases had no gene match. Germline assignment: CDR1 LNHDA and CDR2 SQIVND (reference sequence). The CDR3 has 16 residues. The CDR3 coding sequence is TGTGCCAGTAGTACCGATACAGGGGAGAACACCGGGGAGCTGTTTTTT. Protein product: CASSTDTGENTGELFF.

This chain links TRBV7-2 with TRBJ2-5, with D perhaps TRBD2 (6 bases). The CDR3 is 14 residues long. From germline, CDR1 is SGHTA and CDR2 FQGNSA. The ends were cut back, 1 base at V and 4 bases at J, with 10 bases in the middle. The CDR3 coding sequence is TGTGCCAGCAGCTTAGTGACGCGGGGAGAGACCCAGTACTTC. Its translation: CASSLVTRGETQYF.

The CDR3 DNA reads as TGTGCCAGCAGCTCCCGGGGACTCGCATGGAACACCGGGGAGCTGTTTTTT. Its protein product is CASSSRGLAWNTGELFF. This rearrangement joins TRBV7-8 to TRBJ2-2; a possible D gene is TRBD2 (6 bases). The CDR3 sequence is 17 residues long. Germline V gene sequence: CDR1 SGHVS, CDR2 FQNEAQ. Trimming removed 4 bases from V and 1 base from J, with 16 bases in between.

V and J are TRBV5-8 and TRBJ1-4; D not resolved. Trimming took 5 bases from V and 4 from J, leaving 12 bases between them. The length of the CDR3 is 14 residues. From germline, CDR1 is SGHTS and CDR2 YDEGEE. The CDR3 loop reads CASRPSGFNEKLFF. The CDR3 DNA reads TGTGCCAGCAGGCCCTCGGGTTTTAATGAAAAACTGTTTTTT.

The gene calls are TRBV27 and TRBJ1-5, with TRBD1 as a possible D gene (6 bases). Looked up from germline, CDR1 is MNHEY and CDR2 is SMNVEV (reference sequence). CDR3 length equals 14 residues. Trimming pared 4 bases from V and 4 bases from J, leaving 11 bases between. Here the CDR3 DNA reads TGTGCCAGCAGTTCGGACAGCAGAAATCAGCCCCAGCATTTT. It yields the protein CASSSDSRNQPQHF.

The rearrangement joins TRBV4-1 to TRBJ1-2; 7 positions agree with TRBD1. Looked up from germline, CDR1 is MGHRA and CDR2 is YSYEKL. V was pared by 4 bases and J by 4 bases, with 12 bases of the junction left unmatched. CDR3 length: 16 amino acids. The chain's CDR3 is CASSRTRGVEGYGYTF. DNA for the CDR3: TGCGCCAGCAGCCGAACCAGGGGGGTAGAAGGCTATGGCTACACCTTC.

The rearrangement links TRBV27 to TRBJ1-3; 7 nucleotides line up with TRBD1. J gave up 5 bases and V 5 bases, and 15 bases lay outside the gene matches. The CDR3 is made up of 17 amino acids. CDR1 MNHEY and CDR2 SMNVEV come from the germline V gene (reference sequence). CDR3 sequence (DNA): TGTGCCAGCAGTCGCTTTGGACGGGCAGGGGGGAGAAACACCATATATTTT. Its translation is CASSRFGRAGGRNTIYF.

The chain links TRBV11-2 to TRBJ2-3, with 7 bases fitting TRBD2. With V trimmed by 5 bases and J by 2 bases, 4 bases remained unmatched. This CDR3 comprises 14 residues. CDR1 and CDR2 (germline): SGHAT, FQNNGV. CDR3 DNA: TGTGCCAGCAGCCCTAAGCGGGACACAGATACGCAGTATTTT. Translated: CASSPKRDTDTQYF.

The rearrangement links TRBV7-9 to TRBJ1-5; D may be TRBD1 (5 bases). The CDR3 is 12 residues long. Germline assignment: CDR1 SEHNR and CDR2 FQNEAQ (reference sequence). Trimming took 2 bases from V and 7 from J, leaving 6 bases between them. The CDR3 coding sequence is TGTGCCAGCAGCTTACAGGGACAGCCCCAGCATTTT. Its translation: CASSLQGQPQHF.

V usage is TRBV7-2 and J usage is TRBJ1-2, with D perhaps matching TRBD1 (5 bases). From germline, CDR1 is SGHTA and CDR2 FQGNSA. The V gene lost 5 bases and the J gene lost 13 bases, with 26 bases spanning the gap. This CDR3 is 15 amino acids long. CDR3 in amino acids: CASSPVVRRVESGTF. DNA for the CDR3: TGTGCCAGCAGCCCCGTCGTCCGCAGGGTCGAGTCTGGCACCTTC.

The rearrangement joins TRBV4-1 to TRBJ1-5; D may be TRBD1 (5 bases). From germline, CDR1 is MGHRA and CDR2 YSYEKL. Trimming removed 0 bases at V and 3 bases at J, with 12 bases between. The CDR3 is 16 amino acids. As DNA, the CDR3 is TGCGCCAGCAGCCAAGAAAGGACAAGCTACAATCAGCCCCAGCATTTT. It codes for CASSQERTSYNQPQHF.

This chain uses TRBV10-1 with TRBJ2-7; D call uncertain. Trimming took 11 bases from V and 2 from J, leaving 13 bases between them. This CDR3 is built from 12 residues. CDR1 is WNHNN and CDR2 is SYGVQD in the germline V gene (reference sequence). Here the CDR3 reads CAQRRFPYEQYV. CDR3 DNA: TGCGCCCAGAGGCGGTTCCCCTACGAGCAGTACGTC.

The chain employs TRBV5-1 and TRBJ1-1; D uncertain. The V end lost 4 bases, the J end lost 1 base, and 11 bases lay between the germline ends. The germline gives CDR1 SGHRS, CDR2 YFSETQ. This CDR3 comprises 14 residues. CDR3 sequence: CASSPGSSNTEAFF. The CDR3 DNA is TGCGCCAGCAGCCCCGGGTCCTCGAACACTGAAGCTTTCTTT. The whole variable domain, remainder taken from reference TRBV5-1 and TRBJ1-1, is KAGVTQTPRYLIKTRGQQVTLSCSPISGHRSVSWYQQTPGQGLQFLFEYFSETQRNKGNFPGRFSGRQFSNSRSEMNVSTLELGDSALYLCASSPGSSNTEAFFGQGTRLTVV.

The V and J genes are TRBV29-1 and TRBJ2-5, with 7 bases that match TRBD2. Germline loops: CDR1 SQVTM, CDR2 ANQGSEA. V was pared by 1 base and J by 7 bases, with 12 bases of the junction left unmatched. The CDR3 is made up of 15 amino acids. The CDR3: CSVEGLGGNTRTQYF. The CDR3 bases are TGCAGCGTTGAAGGTTTGGGGGGGAACACGAGGACCCAGTACTTC.

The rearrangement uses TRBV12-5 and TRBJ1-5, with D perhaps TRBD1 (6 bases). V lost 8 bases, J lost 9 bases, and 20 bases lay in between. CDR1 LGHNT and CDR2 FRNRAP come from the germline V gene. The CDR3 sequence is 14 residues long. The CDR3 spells CASLRDTRLGPQHF. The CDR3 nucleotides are TGTGCTAGTCTCCGGGACACAAGGCTAGGGCCCCAGCATTTT. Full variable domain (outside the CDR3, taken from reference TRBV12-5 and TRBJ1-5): DARVTQTPRHKVTEMGQEVTMRCQPILGHNTVFWYRQTMMQGLELLAYFRNRAPLDDSGMPKDRFSAEMPDATLATLKIQPSEPRDSAVYFCASLRDTRLGPQHFGDGTRLSIL.

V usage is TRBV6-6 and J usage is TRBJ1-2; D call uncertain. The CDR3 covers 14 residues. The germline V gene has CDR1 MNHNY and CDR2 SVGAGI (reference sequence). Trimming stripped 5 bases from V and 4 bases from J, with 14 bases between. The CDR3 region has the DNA TGTGCCAGCAGTACGGTCTCCACCCTCTATGGCTACACCTTC. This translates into CASSTVSTLYGYTF.

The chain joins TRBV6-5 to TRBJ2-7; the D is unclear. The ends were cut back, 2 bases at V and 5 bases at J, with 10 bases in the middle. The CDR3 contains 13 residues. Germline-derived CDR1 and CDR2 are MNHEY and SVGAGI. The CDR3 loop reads CASSYPARNEQYF. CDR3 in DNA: TGTGCCAGCAGTTACCCGGCGAGGAACGAGCAGTACTTC.

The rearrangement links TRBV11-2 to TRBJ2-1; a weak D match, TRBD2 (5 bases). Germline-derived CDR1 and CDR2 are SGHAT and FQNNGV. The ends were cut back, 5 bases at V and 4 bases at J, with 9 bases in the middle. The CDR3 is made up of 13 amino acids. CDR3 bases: TGTGCCAGCAGCCGCGGACTGTACAATGAGCAGTTCTTC. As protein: CASSRGLYNEQFF.

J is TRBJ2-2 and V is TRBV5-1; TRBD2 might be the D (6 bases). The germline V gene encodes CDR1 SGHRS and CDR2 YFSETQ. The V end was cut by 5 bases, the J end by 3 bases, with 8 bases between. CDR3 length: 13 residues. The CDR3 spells CASRGEDTGELFF. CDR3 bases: TGCGCCAGCAGGGGGGAGGACACCGGGGAGCTGTTTTTT.

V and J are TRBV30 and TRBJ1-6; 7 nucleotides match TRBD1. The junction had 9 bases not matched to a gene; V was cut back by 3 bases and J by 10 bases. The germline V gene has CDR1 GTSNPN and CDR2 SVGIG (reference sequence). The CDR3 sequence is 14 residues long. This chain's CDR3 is CAWRGDREESPLHF. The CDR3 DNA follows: TGTGCCTGGAGGGGCGACAGGGAGGAATCACCCCTCCACTTT. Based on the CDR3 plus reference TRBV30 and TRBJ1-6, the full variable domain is SQTIHQWPATLVQPVGSPLSLECTVEGTSNPNLYWYRQAAGRGLQLLFYSVGIGQISSEVPQNLSASRPQDRQFILSSKKLLLSDSGFYLCAWRGDREESPLHFGNGTRLTVT.

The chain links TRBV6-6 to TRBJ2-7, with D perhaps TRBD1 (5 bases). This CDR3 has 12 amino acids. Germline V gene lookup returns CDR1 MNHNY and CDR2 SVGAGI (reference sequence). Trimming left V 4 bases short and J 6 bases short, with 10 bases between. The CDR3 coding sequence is TGTGCCAGCAGTTTTGGGCAGGGCGAGCAGTACTTC. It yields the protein CASSFGQGEQYF.

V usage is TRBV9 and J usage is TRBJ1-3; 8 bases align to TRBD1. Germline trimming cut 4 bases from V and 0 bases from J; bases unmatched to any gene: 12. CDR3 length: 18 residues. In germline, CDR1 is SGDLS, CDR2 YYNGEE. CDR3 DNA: TGTGCCAGCAGCCCCTCCGCGACAGGGGCCTTCTCTGGAAACACCATATATTTT. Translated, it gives CASSPSATGAFSGNTIYF.

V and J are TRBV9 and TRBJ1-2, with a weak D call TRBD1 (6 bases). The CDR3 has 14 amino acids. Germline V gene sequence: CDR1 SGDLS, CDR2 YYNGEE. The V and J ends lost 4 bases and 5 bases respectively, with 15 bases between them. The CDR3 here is CASSSRTVGYGYTF. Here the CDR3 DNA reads TGTGCCAGCAGCTCCCGGACAGTTGGGTATGGCTACACCTTC.

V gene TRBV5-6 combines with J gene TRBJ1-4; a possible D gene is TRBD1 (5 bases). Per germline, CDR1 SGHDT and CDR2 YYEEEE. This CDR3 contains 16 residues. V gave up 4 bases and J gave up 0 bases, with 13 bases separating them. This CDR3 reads CASSNGGRATNEKLFF. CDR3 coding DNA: TGTGCCAGCAGCAACGGGGGGAGGGCAACTAATGAAAAACTGTTTTTT.